Listed below are T cell receptor beta chains from one sample, sequenced in a study of identifying expanded T cells in peripheral blood. Measured with immunoSEQ multiplex PCR; TCRdb has only the in-frame clones, and not every one. In the table there are about 97,000 clones, around 88% of which are singletons. Sequenced: blood. The receptors here all came from a person aged 18 to 75 in good health. Both conserved end residues are part of each CDR3. A D gene is named only where the DNA matches it firmly. Size tells how often a clone was seen (once, few, many) or the class of an expanded clone, and some rows leave it out.

V gene	clone size	D gene	J gene	CDR3 DNA	CDR3 protein
TRBV4-3	NA	NA	TRBJ2-5	TGCGCCAGCAGCCAAGCCCCGGAGCAGGGAGGAGAGACCCAGTACTTC	CASSQAPEQGGETQYF
TRBV21-1	NA	NA	TRBJ2-7	TGTGCCAGCAGCTCAATCCCGGCAGTCTTCTCCTACGAGCAGTACTTC	CASSSIPAVFSYEQYF
TRBV2	NA	TRBD2	TRBJ2-4	TGTGCCAGCAGCCGAGCGGGAGGGCCGGGGGACATTCAGTACTTC	CASSRAGGPGDIQYF
TRBV5-1	NA	TRBD1	TRBJ1-2	TGCGCCAGCAGCTCAACCACGGACAGGGCCCATGGCTACACCTTC	CASSSTTDRAHGYTF
TRBV2	NA	NA	TRBJ2-1	TGTGCCACCCGTTCTACGGATACCTACAATGAGCAGTTCTTC	CATRSTDTYNEQFF
TRBV4-3	NA	TRBD1	TRBJ1-2	TGCGCCAGCAGCCCTACCGGGGACAGGGACTATGGCTACACCTTC	CASSPTGDRDYGYTF
TRBV29-1	NA	NA	TRBJ2-2	TGCAGCGTTGGCTGGGCTCGAACCGGGGAGCTGTTTTTT	CSVGWARTGELFF
TRBV6-5	NA	NA	TRBJ1-2	TGTGCCAGCAGGGAGAGGCTAGAACTGCTTGGCTACACCTTC	CASRERLELLGYTF
TRBV2	NA	TRBD2	TRBJ2-7	TGTGCCAGTCAACTAGCGGGAGGGGGCTACGAGCAGTACTTC	CASQLAGGGYEQYF
TRBV6-1	NA	TRBD1	TRBJ1-2	TGTGCCAGCAGTGAAGGGGGGACAGGGGCGAACTATGGCTACACCTTC	CASSEGGTGANYGYTF
TRBV6-1	NA	TRBD1	TRBJ1-1	TGTGCCAGCAGTTCCGGGACAGGGGAGTCCACTGAAGCTTTCTTT	CASSSGTGESTEAFF
TRBV18	NA	TRBD1	TRBJ1-5	TGTGCCAGCTCACCCGCAGGGGGCCGGCAGCCCCAGCATTTT	CASSPAGGRQPQHF
TRBV6-4	NA	NA	TRBJ1-6	TGTGCCAGCAGTGAAGGGCAGTATAATTCACCCCTCCACTTT	CASSEGQYNSPLHF
TRBV16	NA	NA	TRBJ1-5	TGTGCCAGCAGCCAATTGGGGAGTCAGCCCCAGCATTTT	CASSQLGSQPQHF
TRBV9	NA	TRBD1	TRBJ1-1	TGTGCCAGCAGCCCCCGACAGGGGGCGATGGCTTTCTTT	CASSPRQGAMAFF
TRBV6-1	NA	NA	TRBJ2-1	TGTGCCAGCAGTGAATCCAATGAGCAGTTCTTC	CASSESNEQFF
TRBV6-5	once	TRBD2	TRBJ2-5	TGTGCCAGCAGATCGGGACTAGCTTTGGAGACCCAGTACTTC	CASRSGLALETQYF
TRBV18	NA	NA	TRBJ2-7	TGTGCCAGCTCACCGACATTTCCCCCATCCTACGAGCAGTACTTC	CASSPTFPPSYEQYF
TRBV5-1	NA	NA	TRBJ2-3	TGCGCCAGCAGCTTGGTTCCGGGTAGCACAGATACGCAGTATTTT	CASSLVPGSTDTQYF
TRBV7-9	NA	TRBD1	TRBJ1-1	TGTGCCAGCAGCCTACAGGGGTCCGACACTGAAGCTTTCTTT	CASSLQGSDTEAFF
TRBV28	NA	NA	TRBJ1-1	TGTGCCAGCAGCAAAGGGGGGGAAAGGAACACTGAAGCTTTCTTT	CASSKGGERNTEAFF
TRBV11-3	NA	NA	TRBJ2-5	TGTGCCAGCAGCTTTTTGTTACAAGAGACCCAGTACTTC	CASSFLLQETQYF
TRBV10-3	once	NA	TRBJ2-3	TGTGCCACCAGTGGAGGGGAAGATACGCAGTATTTT	CATSGGEDTQYF
TRBV19	NA	TRBD1	TRBJ2-7	TGTGCCAGTAGTATAGCCGGGACAGGGACGTACGAGCAGTACTTC	CASSIAGTGTYEQYF
TRBV2	once	TRBD1	TRBJ1-2	TGTGCCAGCAGTGAAGTTTGGACAGGAGGAGTGTATGGCTACACCTTC	CASSEVWTGGVYGYTF
TRBV19	once	NA	TRBJ2-1	TGTGCCAGTCGGGACTCTGACTTAGGTGAGCAGTTCTTC	CASRDSDLGEQFF
TRBV11-2	once	NA	TRBJ1-1	TGTGCCAGCAGTCGGAACACTGAAGCTTTCTTT	CASSRNTEAFF
TRBV7-2	few	NA	TRBJ1-5	TGTGCCAGCAGCTTTAGTTCGGGACAGCCCCAGCATTTT	CASSFSSGQPQHF
TRBV29-1	NA	NA	TRBJ1-1	TGCAGCGTTGACAGGGACACTGAAGCTTTCTTT	CSVDRDTEAFF
TRBV29-1	NA	NA	TRBJ1-1	TGCAGCGTTGAAGATGATACCGCCCGAGACACTGAAGCTTTCTTT	CSVEDDTARDTEAFF
TRBV11-3	NA	TRBD2	TRBJ2-3	TGTGCCAGCAGCTCCGGGGGGACCACAGATACGCAGTATTTT	CASSSGGTTDTQYF